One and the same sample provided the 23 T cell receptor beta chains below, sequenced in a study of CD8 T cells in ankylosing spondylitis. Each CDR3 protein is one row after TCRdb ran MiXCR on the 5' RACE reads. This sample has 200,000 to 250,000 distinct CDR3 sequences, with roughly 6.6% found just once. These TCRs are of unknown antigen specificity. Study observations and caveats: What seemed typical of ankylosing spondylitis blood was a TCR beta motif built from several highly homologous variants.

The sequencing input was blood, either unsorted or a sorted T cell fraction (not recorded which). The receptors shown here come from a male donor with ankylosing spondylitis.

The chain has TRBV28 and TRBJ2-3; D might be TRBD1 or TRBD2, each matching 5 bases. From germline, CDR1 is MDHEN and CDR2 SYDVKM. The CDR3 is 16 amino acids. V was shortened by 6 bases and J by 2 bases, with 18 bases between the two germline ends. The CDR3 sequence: CASSSGTAVTTDTQYF. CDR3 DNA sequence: TGTGCCAGCAGCTCCGGGACGGCCGTAACCACAGATACGCAGTATTTT.

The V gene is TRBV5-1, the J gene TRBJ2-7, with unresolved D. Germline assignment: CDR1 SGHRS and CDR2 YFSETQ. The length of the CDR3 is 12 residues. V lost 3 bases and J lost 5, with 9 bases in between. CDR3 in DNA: TGCGCCAGCAGCTCACCAATTAACGAGCAGTACTTC. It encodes CASSSPINEQYF.

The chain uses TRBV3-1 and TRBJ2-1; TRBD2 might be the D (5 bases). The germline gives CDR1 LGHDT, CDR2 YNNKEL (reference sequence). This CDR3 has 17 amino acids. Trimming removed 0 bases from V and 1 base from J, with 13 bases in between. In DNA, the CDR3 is TGTGCCAGCAGCCAAGAGAGCGACTATTGGTCCTACAATGAGCAGTTCTTC. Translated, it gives CASSQESDYWSYNEQFF.

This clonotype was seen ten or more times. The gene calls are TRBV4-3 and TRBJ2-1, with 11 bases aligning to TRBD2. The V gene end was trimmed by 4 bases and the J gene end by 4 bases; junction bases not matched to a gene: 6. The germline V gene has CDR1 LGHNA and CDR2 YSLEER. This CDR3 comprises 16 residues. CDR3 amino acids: CASSLQLAGVYNEQFF. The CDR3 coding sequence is TGCGCCAGCAGCCTACAACTAGCGGGGGTATACAATGAGCAGTTCTTC.

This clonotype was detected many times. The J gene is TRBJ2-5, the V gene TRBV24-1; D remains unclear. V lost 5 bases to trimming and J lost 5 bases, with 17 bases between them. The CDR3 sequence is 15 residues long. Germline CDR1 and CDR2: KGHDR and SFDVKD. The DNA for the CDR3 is TGTGCCACCAGTGTTCCCCCGAGGACGGTGGAGACCCAGTACTTC. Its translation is CATSVPPRTVETQYF.

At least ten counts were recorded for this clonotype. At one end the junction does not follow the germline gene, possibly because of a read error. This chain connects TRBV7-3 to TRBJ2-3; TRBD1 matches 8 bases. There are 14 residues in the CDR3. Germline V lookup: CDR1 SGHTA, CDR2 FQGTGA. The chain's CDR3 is CASSFSGGTDTQYF. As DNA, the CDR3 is TGTGCCAGCAGCTTTTCAGGGGGCACCGATACGCAGTATTTT.

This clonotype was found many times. CDR3 coding DNA: TGTGCCAGCCGGCGGGTGGATGAGCAGTTCTTC. It codes for CASRRVDEQFF. The chain is built from TRBV2 and TRBJ2-1, with a tentative D call TRBD2 (5 bases). Trimming removed 8 bases at V and 8 bases at J, with 10 bases between. Germline V gives CDR1 SNHLY, CDR2 FYNNEI. The CDR3 has 11 amino acids.

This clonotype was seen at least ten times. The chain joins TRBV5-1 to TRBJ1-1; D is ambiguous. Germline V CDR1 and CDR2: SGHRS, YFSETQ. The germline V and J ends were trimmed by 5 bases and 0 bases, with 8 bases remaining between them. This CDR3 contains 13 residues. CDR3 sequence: CASRHPMNTEAFF. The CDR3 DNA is TGCGCCAGCAGACACCCTATGAACACTGAAGCTTTCTTT.

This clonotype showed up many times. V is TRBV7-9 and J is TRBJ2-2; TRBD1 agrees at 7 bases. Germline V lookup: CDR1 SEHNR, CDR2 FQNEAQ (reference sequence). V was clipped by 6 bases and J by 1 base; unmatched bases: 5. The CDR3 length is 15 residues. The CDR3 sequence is CASRSQGLNTGELFF. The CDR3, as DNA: TGTGCCAGCAGGTCACAGGGGTTGAACACCGGGGAGCTGTTTTTT.

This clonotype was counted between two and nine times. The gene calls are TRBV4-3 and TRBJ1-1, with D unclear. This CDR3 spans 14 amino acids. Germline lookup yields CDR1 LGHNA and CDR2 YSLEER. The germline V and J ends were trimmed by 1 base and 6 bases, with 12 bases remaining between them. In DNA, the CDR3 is TGCGCCAGCAGCCAAGGGCGGCCGAGCGCTGAAGCTTTCTTT. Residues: CASSQGRPSAEAFF.

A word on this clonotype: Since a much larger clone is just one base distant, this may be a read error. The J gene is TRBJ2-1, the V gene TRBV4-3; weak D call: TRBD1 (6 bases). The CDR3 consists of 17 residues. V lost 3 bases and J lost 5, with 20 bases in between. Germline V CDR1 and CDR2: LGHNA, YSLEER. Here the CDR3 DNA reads TGCGCCAGCAGCCACCTCTGGGACATGATGAAAAACAATGAGCAGTTCTTC. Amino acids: CASSHLWDMMKNNEQFF.

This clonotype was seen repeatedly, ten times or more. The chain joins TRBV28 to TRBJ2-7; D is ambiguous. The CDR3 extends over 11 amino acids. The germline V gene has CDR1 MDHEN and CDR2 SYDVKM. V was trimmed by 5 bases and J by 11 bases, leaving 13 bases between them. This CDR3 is CASSTPPMEYF. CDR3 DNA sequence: TGTGCCAGCAGTACCCCCCCGATGGAGTACTTC.

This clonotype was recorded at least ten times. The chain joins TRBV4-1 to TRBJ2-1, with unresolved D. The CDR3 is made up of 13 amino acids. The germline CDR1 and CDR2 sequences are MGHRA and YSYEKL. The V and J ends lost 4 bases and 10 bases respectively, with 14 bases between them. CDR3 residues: CASSPTESEEQFF. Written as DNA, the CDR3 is TGCGCCAGCAGCCCTACCGAATCGGAAGAGCAGTTCTTC.

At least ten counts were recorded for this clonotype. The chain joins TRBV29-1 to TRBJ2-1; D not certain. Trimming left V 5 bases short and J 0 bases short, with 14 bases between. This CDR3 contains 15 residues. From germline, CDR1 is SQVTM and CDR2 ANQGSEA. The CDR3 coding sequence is TGCAGCGTTCGTCCAAACATTAACTCCTACAATGAGCAGTTCTTC. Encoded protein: CSVRPNINSYNEQFF.

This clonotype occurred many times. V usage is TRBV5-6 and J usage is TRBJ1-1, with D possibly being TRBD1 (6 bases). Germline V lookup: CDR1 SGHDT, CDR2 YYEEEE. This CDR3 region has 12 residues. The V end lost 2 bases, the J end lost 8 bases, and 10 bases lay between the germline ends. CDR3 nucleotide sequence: TGTGCCAGCAGCTTTCTCGACAGGGAAGCTTTCTTT. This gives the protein CASSFLDREAFF.

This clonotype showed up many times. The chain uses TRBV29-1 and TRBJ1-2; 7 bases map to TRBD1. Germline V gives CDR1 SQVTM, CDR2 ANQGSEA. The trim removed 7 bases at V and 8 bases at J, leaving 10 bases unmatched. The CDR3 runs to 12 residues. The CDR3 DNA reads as TGCAGCGAATCCGGGACAGCGCGCGGCTACACCTTC. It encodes CSESGTARGYTF.

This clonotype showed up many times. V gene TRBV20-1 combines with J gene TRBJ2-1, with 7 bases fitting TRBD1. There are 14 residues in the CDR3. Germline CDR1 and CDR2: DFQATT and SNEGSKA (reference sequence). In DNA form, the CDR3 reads TGCAGAGCGACGGACAGGATTTCCTACAATGAGCAGTTCTTC. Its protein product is CRATDRISYNEQFF.

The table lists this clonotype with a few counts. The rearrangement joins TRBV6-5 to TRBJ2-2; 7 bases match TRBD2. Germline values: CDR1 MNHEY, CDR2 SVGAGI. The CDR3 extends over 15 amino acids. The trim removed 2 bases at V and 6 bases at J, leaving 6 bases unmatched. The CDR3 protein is CASSYSTSVAGELFF. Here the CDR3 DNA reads TGTGCCAGCAGTTACAGTACTAGCGTAGCCGGGGAGCTGTTTTTT.

CDR3: CASSQEGTRSSGANVLTF. The CDR3 DNA follows: TGTGCCAGCAGCCAAGAAGGGACACGGAGCTCTGGGGCCAACGTCCTGACTTTC. The V and J genes are TRBV4-2 and TRBJ2-6; TRBD1 might be the D (6 bases). Looked up from germline, CDR1 is LGHNA and CDR2 is YNFKEQ. This CDR3 spans 18 amino acids. V shed 0 bases and J shed 0 bases, with 12 bases lying between them.

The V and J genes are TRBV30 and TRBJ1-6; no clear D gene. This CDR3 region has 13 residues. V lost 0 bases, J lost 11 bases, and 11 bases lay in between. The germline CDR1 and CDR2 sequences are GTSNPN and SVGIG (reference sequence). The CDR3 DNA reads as TGTGCCTGGAGTGTACTAGCCGTCCCACCCCTCCACTTT. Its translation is CAWSVLAVPPLHF. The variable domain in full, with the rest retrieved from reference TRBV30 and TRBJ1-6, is SQTIHQWPATLVQPVGSPLSLECTVEGTSNPNLYWYRQAAGRGLQLLFYSVGIGQISSEVPQNLSASRPQDRQFILSSKKLLLSDSGFYLCAWSVLAVPPLHFGNGTRLTVT.

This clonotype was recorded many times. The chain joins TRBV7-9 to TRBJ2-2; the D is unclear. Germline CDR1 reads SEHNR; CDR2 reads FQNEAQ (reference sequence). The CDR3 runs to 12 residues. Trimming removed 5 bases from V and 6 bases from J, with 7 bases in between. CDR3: CASSPSAGELFF. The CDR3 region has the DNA TGTGCCAGCAGCCCGTCTGCCGGGGAGCTGTTTTTT.

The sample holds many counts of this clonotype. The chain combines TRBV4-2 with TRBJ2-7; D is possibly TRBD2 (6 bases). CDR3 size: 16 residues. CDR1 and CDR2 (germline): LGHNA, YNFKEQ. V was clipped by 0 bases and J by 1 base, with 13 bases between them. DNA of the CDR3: TGTGCCAGCAGCCAAGAGTCGGGGGTGGTGTCCTACGAGCAGTACTTC. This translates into CASSQESGVVSYEQYF.

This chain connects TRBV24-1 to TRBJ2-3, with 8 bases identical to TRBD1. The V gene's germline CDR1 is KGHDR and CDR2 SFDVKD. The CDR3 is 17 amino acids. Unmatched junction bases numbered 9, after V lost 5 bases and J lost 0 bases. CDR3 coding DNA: TGTGCCACCAGTGGGGCAGGGGGCGAAGAAAGCACAGATACGCAGTATTTT. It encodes CATSGAGGEESTDTQYF.